These 21 T cell receptor beta chains were all obtained from the same sample, sequenced in a study of Graves' ophthalmopathy and Graves' hyperthyroidism. CDR3 regions of TCR beta were amplified from RNA transcripts. First-round RT-PCR employed HTBI primers, with a second-round multiplex PCR after it. Each CDR3 protein gets one entry after TCRdb re-called the multiplex PCR reads with MiXCR. The sample holds tens of thousands of distinct CDR3 sequences, less than 55% seen once. Sequencing was carried out using peripheral blood. The receptors were gathered from an adult woman with Graves' ophthalmopathy.

This clonotype was recorded many times. The chain links TRBV19 to TRBJ1-1; 11 nucleotides align to TRBD1. The germline CDR1 and CDR2 sequences are LNHDA and SQIVND (reference sequence). With V trimmed by 10 bases and J by 4 bases, 8 bases remained unmatched. This CDR3 has 14 amino acids. The CDR3 DNA is TGTGCCACTTCACGGACAGGGGGCTTCACTGAAGCTTTCTTT. This sequence encodes CATSRTGGFTEAFF.

This clonotype was seen just once. The J gene is TRBJ1-2, the V gene TRBV20-1, with a weak D call TRBD1 (6 bases). Germline CDR1 reads DFQATT; CDR2 reads SNEGSKA (reference sequence). The CDR3 is made up of 13 amino acids. V lost 2 bases and J lost 7, with 14 bases in between. The CDR3 DNA is TGCAGTGCTAGACAGGGGAGTGGATTTGGCTACACCTTC. Translating gives CSARQGSGFGYTF.

This clonotype was observed at least ten times. The gene calls are TRBV14 and TRBJ2-1, with 7 bases lining up with TRBD2. Looked up from germline, CDR1 is SGHDN and CDR2 is FVKESK. The CDR3 contains 18 residues. The J segment lost 0 bases and the V segment lost 2 bases, leaving 10 bases of the junction unmatched. CDR3 sequence (DNA): TGTGCCAGCAGCCAACGTAGTAGCGGGCGGAGCTCCTACAATGAGCAGTTCTTC. Translated: CASSQRSSGRSSYNEQFF.

A few counts support this clonotype. This chain connects TRBV6-5 to TRBJ2-4, with 7 positions matching TRBD2. V gave up 2 bases and J gave up 1 base; unmatched junction bases: 14. Germline V gene data show CDR1 as MNHEY and CDR2 as SVGAGI. The CDR3 has 19 residues. CDR3 loop: CASSYVASGNIGAKNIQYF. The CDR3 DNA reads as TGTGCCAGCAGTTACGTGGCTAGCGGAAACATTGGGGCCAAAAACATTCAGTACTTC.

This clonotype was seen ten or more times. The genes are TRBV19 and TRBJ1-5; 7 bases match TRBD1. The length of the CDR3 is 14 residues. CDR1 and CDR2 from the germline V gene are LNHDA and SQIVND (reference sequence). Trimming removed 8 bases from V and 4 bases from J; junction bases left unmatched: 8. The CDR3 DNA reads as TGTGCCAGTCGAGACAGGGTGTGGAATCAGCCCCAGCATTTT. This gives the protein CASRDRVWNQPQHF. Drawing the rest from reference TRBV19 and TRBJ1-5, the complete variable domain is DGGITQSPKYLFRKEGQNVTLSCEQNLNHDAMYWYRQDPGQGLRLIYYSQIVNDFQKGDIAEGYSVSREKKESFPLTVTSAQKNPTAFYLCASRDRVWNQPQHFGDGTRLSIL.

This clonotype was picked up many times. The genes are TRBV7-2 and TRBJ2-2, with D possibly being TRBD2 (5 bases). This CDR3 has 14 amino acids. V was cut by 1 base and J by 4 bases, with 7 bases left in between. The germline CDR1 and CDR2 sequences are SGHTA and FQGNSA. The CDR3 region has the DNA TGTGCCAGCAGCTTAGATCGGGGCACCGGGGAGCTGTTTTTT. Protein product: CASSLDRGTGELFF.

This clonotype has at least ten counts. The chain links TRBV28 to TRBJ2-7; maybe TRBD1 (6 bases). With 5 bases removed from V and 4 bases from J, the gap between germline ends came to 18 bases. In germline, CDR1 is MDHEN, CDR2 SYDVKM. The CDR3 has 15 amino acids. In DNA, the CDR3 is TGTGCCAGCAGTATGACAGGTGCCGCGCTTTACGAGCAGTACTTC. As protein: CASSMTGAALYEQYF.

CDR3 DNA: TGCGCCAGCGTCGACCAGAAGACTAGCACAGATACGCAGTATTTT. It is translated as CASVDQKTSTDTQYF. The chain recombines TRBV10-2 with TRBJ2-3; no clear D. Per germline, CDR1 WSHSY and CDR2 SAAADI. The CDR3 is 15 residues long. The ends were cut back, 8 bases at V and 0 bases at J, with 15 bases in the middle.

The chain carries TRBV12-3 or TRBV12-4 and TRBJ2-3; 9 bases map to TRBD1. The CDR3 sequence is 13 residues long. The trim removed 6 bases at V and 8 bases at J, leaving 6 bases unmatched. The CDR3 sequence is CASRTGGGSTQYF. The CDR3 DNA is TGTGCCAGCAGGACAGGGGGGGGAAGTACGCAGTATTTT.

The chain employs TRBV3-1 and TRBJ1-5, with D possibly being TRBD1 (6 bases). CDR1 is LGHDT, CDR2 YNNKEL, per germline (reference sequence). V shed 1 base and J shed 4 bases, with 14 bases lying between them. This CDR3 spans 16 amino acids. This chain's CDR3 is CASSQGGGGVNQPQHF. In DNA, the CDR3 is TGTGCCAGCAGCCAAGGAGGGGGGGGGGTGAATCAGCCCCAGCATTTT.

This clonotype has ten or more counts. This chain links TRBV6-6 with TRBJ2-1; 10 nucleotides agree with TRBD2. Germline CDR1 and CDR2: MNHNY and SVGAGI (reference sequence). This CDR3 contains 14 residues. J was trimmed by 5 bases and V by 6 bases; bases with no gene match: 4. In DNA, the CDR3 is TGTGCCAGCAGGCCCGGGACTAGCGACAATGAGCAGTTCTTC. This gives the protein CASRPGTSDNEQFF.

This clonotype was seen at least ten times. The CDR3, as DNA: TGTGCCAGCAGCTTAACTGGCCCTGAAGCTTTCTTT. Translation gives CASSLTGPEAFF. This chain uses TRBV7-6 with TRBJ1-1; D remains ambiguous. The V and J ends lost 2 bases and 6 bases respectively, with 7 bases between them. In germline, CDR1 is SGHVS, CDR2 FNYEAQ. The CDR3 runs to 12 residues. The whole variable domain, remainder taken from reference TRBV7-6 and TRBJ1-1, is GAGVSQSPRYKVTKRGQDVALRCDPISGHVSLYWYRQALGQGPEFLTYFNYEAQQDKSGLPNDRFSAERPEGSISTLTIQRTEQRDSAMYRCASSLTGPEAFFGQGTRLTVV.

Only one count was recorded for this clonotype. An end of the junction does not agree with germline; a read error may underlie this. This CDR3 reads CASSRQEGSEAFF. As DNA, the CDR3 is TGTGCTAGCAGCAGGCAGGAGGGGTCTGAAGCTTTCTTT. The chain is built from TRBV7-8 and TRBJ1-1, with D possibly being TRBD1 (5 bases). CDR1 is SGHVS and CDR2 is FQNEAQ in the germline V gene. The length of the CDR3 is 13 residues.

This clonotype was recorded many times. CDR3 nucleotide sequence: TGCAGTGCTACCCTCCTCGGAGGTTACGAGCAGTACTTC. Translation: CSATLLGGYEQYF. The rearrangement uses TRBV20-1 and TRBJ2-7, with D tentatively TRBD2 (5 bases). Per the germline V gene, CDR1 is DFQATT and CDR2 is SNEGSKA (reference sequence). Trimming took off 4 bases at V and 4 bases at J, with 14 bases between the two ends. This CDR3 contains 13 residues.

This clonotype has ten or more counts. The chain joins TRBV19 to TRBJ1-1; D is undetermined. The germline V gene has CDR1 LNHDA and CDR2 SQIVND (reference sequence). Trimming cost V 10 bases and J 0 bases, with 12 bases left between them. The CDR3 consists of 13 residues. CDR3 sequence reads: CATRTSMNTEAFF. As DNA, the CDR3 is TGTGCCACCCGGACGAGCATGAACACTGAAGCTTTCTTT. The variable domain in full, with the rest retrieved from reference TRBV19 and TRBJ1-1, is DGGITQSPKYLFRKEGQNVTLSCEQNLNHDAMYWYRQDPGQGLRLIYYSQIVNDFQKGDIAEGYSVSREKKESFPLTVTSAQKNPTAFYLCATRTSMNTEAFFGQGTRLTVV.

The sample holds many counts of this clonotype. The genes are TRBV7-9 and TRBJ2-7, with 8 bases lining up with TRBD2. The CDR3 runs to 16 residues. Germline CDR1 is SEHNR and CDR2 is FQNEAQ (reference sequence). The ends lost 0 bases at V and 1 base at J; junction bases unmatched: 5. The CDR3 DNA reads TGTGCCAGCAGCTTAGCCCAGCGGGAGACTTCCTACGAGCAGTACTTC. Encoded protein: CASSLAQRETSYEQYF.

This clonotype came up many times. The chain couples TRBV5-1 to TRBJ1-2; D uncertain. Trimming took off 0 bases at V and 8 bases at J, with 11 bases between the two ends. Per germline, CDR1 SGHRS and CDR2 YFSETQ. The CDR3 extends over 13 amino acids. DNA for the CDR3: TGCGCCAGCAGCTTGGACGCGAGTGGAGGCTACACCTTC. It yields the protein CASSLDASGGYTF.

This clonotype was counted ten times or more. The V gene is TRBV11-3, the J gene TRBJ2-7; tentative D call: TRBD2 (6 bases). V dropped 5 bases and J dropped 4 bases, with 12 bases sitting between them. This CDR3 spans 13 amino acids. Germline V gene data show CDR1 as SGHNT and CDR2 as YENEEA. The CDR3 sequence is CASSRDFSYEQYF. DNA of the CDR3: TGTGCCAGCAGCCGGGACTTTAGTTACGAGCAGTACTTC.

Concerning this clonotype itself: A much larger clone is a single base away; this may be a read error. The genes are TRBV30 and TRBJ2-7, with D perhaps TRBD1 (5 bases). CDR1 GTSNPN and CDR2 SVGIG come from the germline V gene (reference sequence). This CDR3 region has 13 residues. V was pared by 4 bases and J by 5 bases, with 15 bases between. The CDR3, as DNA: TGTGCCTGGACAAAATGGGGCAGCCACGAGCAGTACTTC. It codes for CAWTKWGSHEQYF.

This clonotype was counted at least ten times. The chain couples TRBV5-8 to TRBJ2-5; TRBD1 or TRBD2 may be the D gene (7 bases each). V dropped 2 bases and J dropped 7 bases, with 18 bases sitting between them. Germline CDR1 is SGHTS and CDR2 is YDEGEE. The CDR3 is 15 residues long. CDR3 sequence: CASSLIPTGEGTQYF. In DNA form, the CDR3 reads TGTGCCAGCAGCTTAATACCTACAGGGGAGGGGACCCAGTACTTC.

This chain links TRBV20-1 with TRBJ2-5; TRBD2 aligns across 12 bases. CDR3 length: 14 residues. Trimming cost V 6 bases and J 5 bases; bases outside gene matches: 7. The V gene's germline CDR1 is DFQATT and CDR2 SNEGSKA (reference sequence). CDR3 nucleotides: TGCAGTGCCAATCGACTAGCGGGAGTCGAGACCCAGTACTTC. Its translation is CSANRLAGVETQYF.